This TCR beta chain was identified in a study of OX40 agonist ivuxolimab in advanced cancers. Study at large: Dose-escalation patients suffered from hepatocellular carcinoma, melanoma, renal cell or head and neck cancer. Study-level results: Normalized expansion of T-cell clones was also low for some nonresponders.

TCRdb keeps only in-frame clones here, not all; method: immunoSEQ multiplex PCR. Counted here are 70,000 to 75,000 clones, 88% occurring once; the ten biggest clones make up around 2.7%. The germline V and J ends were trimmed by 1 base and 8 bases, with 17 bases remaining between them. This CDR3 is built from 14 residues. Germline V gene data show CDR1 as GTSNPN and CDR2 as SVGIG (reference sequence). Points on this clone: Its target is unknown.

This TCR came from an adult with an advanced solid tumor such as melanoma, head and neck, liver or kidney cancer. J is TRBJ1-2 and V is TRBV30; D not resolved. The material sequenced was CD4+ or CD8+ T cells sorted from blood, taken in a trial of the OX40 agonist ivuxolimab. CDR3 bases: TGTGCCTGGAGTGAAGTCTCACCTGGCAGGGGCTACACCTTC. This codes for CAWSEVSPGRGYTF.